The rows below give T cell receptor beta chains drawn from one sample of a study of CD8+CD57+ T cells in acquired aplastic anemia. TCRdb itself ran the reads through MiXCR, one entry per CDR3 protein. The sample consists of approximately 150,000 distinct CDR3 sequences, about 64% of them appearing once. Source material: sorted CD4+, CD8+, or CD8+CD57+ T cells (not recorded which) from PBMCs. All receptors derive from a human donor with aplastic anemia. Both conserved end residues are part of each CDR3. D genes are given only for firm matches. Rows give clone size only sometimes, using once, few, many, or a class for an expanded clone.

V,size,D,J,DNA,CDR3
TRBV4-1,.,.,TRBJ2-5,TGCGCCAGCTCCGGTCTCCAAGAGACCCAGTACTTC,CASSGLQETQYF
TRBV2,.,.,TRBJ2-6,TGTGCCAGCAGTTGGCAGAACTCTGGGGCCAACGTCCTGACTTTC,CASSWQNSGANVLTF
TRBV14,.,TRBD1,TRBJ1-2,TGTGCCAGCAGCCAAGCCTTGACAGGGGGACGGGGAGCGACCTTC,CASSQALTGGRGATF
TRBV5-6,once,.,TRBJ1-1,TGTGCCAGCAGCTTGGGACCCACCTCGAACACTGAAGCTTTCTTT,CASSLGPTSNTEAFF
TRBV20-1,.,.,TRBJ2-7,TGCAGTGCTAGTTCGAGAGAAAACTACGAGCAGTACTTC,CSASSRENYEQYF
TRBV10-3,many,TRBD1,TRBJ2-1,TGTGCCATCAGTGAGGACAGGGACCCCCCCAACTCCTACAATGAGCAGTTCTTC,CAISEDRDPPNSYNEQFF
TRBV10-3,once,.,TRBJ2-7,TGTGCCATCAGTGGGGACTCGGCTTCCTACGAGCAGTACTTC,CAISGDSASYEQYF
TRBV9,.,.,TRBJ2-1,TGTGCCAGCAGCTTGGAGAGGAGCGGCGCTGGGCATGAGCAGTTCTTC,CASSLERSGAGHEQFF
TRBV20-1,once,.,TRBJ2-1,TGCAGTGCTAGAGATGCGGGGTTCTCCTACAATGAGCAGTTCTTC,CSARDAGFSYNEQFF
TRBV20-1,.,.,TRBJ1-1,TGCAGTGCTAGAGAGTGGTCGAACACTGAAGCTTTCTTT,CSAREWSNTEAFF
TRBV29-1,.,TRBD1,TRBJ2-7,TGCAGCGTTGAACTTTCCGGGACAGGGGACTTCGAGCAGTACTTC,CSVELSGTGDFEQYF
TRBV7-9,.,TRBD1,TRBJ1-1,TGTGCCAGCTCAGCGGACAGGGGGAACACTGAAGCTTTCTTT,CASSADRGNTEAFF
TRBV2,.,.,TRBJ2-5,TGTGCCAGCATACGACTTGAAGAGACCCAGTACTTC,CASIRLEETQYF
TRBV10-3,.,TRBD2,TRBJ2-7,TGTGCCATCAGTGAGTTTGCGGGAGTTGTCTACGAGCAGTACTTC,CAISEFAGVVYEQYF
TRBV6-4,.,.,TRBJ2-7,TGTGCCAGCAGTGACAGGGACACCGGGGAGCAGTACTTC,CASSDRDTGEQYF
TRBV9,few,.,TRBJ1-5,TGTGCCAGCAGCTTAGCAGGGTATAGCAATCAGCCCCAGCATTTT,CASSLAGYSNQPQHF
TRBV9,.,.,TRBJ1-6,TGTGCCAGCAGCCAAGAATTTGCACAGGTGGGGTCACCCCTCCACTTT,CASSQEFAQVGSPLHF
TRBV6-5,few,.,TRBJ2-6,TGTGCCAGCACCTACCCCACCCCGACGCTCTTCGGGGCCAACGTCCTGACTTTC,CASTYPTPTLFGANVLTF
TRBV5-1,.,.,TRBJ1-5,TGCGCCAGCAGCTTGACAGGGACCTCTGGACAGCCCCAGCATTTT,CASSLTGTSGQPQHF
TRBV25-1,few,.,TRBJ2-3,TGTGCCAGCAGTGAAGTGAGGACTAAAGGGACAGATACGCAGTATTTT,CASSEVRTKGTDTQYF
TRBV7-2,.,.,TRBJ2-7,TGTGCCAGCAGTCCGACTGGCCCCTACGAGCAGTACTTC,CASSPTGPYEQYF
TRBV20-1,.,.,TRBJ2-1,TGCAGTGCCCCAGGCTCCCCCCCCCCCCATGAGCAGTTCTTC,CSAPGSPPPHEQFF
TRBV7-9,.,.,TRBJ2-2,TGTGCCAGCAGGCCTCGAGCCAGGACAGAGGAGCTGTTTTTT,CASRPRARTEELFF
TRBV20-1,.,.,TRBJ1-1,TGCAGTGCTGGGGTTACAGGGCGAGGGAATGAAGCTTTCTTT,CSAGVTGRGNEAFF
TRBV19,.,TRBD1,TRBJ2-1,TGTGCCAGTAGTATCTCGACAGGGGGCTACTACAATGAGCAGTTCTTC,CASSISTGGYYNEQFF
TRBV10-2,.,TRBD1,TRBJ2-7,TGCGCCAGCAGTGTCAGACAGGGGTCCTACGAGCAGCACTTC,CASSVRQGSYEQHF
TRBV19,.,.,TRBJ2-1,TGTGCCAGTAGTATGAGGGCCCCTTTGAATGAGCAGTTTTTC,CASSMRAPLNEQFF
TRBV12-3/TRBV12-4,few,.,TRBJ2-7,TGTGCCAGCAGTTTTAGTAGCGAGCAGTACTTC,CASSFSSEQYF
TRBV6-4,many,TRBD1,TRBJ1-6,TGTGCCAGCAGCGCCGGGACAGGGGGTAATTCACCCCTCCACTTT,CASSAGTGGNSPLHF
TRBV7-6,once,TRBD1,TRBJ2-5,TGTGCCAGCAGCTACGACAGGGGGCAAGGAGAGACCCAGTACTTC,CASSYDRGQGETQYF
TRBV19,once,.,TRBJ1-6,TGTGCCAGTCAGGACCAAATATCTTCACCCCTCCACTTT,CASQDQISSPLHF
TRBV19,.,.,TRBJ2-7,TGTGCCAGTAGTATTTTTCCGGGATCCACCCACGAGCAGTACTTC,CASSIFPGSTHEQYF
TRBV7-2,.,.,TRBJ2-2,TGTGCCAGCAGCTTCGGCGACTCCGGGGAGCTGTTTTTT,CASSFGDSGELFF
TRBV19,.,TRBD2,TRBJ2-1,TGTGCCAGTAGTATTACTAGCGGGAGGAGGGATGAGCAGTTCTTC,CASSITSGRRDEQFF
TRBV7-8,.,TRBD1,TRBJ1-6,TGTGCCAGCAGCGCACGACAGGGTTATTCACCCCTCCACTTT,CASSARQGYSPLHF
TRBV10-3,.,TRBD2,TRBJ2-1,TGTGCCATCAGTGAGTCTCGGGGACTAGCGGGAGGAAATGAGCAGTTCTTC,CAISESRGLAGGNEQFF
TRBV7-2,.,.,TRBJ1-1,TGTGCCAGCAGCTTAGCGCTGGGGGCCCCGCCTGAAGCTTTCTTT,CASSLALGAPPEAFF
TRBV19,.,.,TRBJ1-2,TGTGCCAGCAATGCACAGGACCATGGCTACACCTTC,CASNAQDHGYTF
TRBV2,few,TRBD1,TRBJ1-1,TGTGCCAGCCAGAACAGGGGCACTGAAGCTTTCTTT,CASQNRGTEAFF
TRBV7-9,.,.,TRBJ2-1,TGTGCCAGCAGCTTGGTGGGCAGGGTCTCCGATGAGCAGTTCTTC,CASSLVGRVSDEQFF